These T cell receptor beta chains were read from a single sample in a study of blood T cell repertoires in COVID-19. Clones were sequenced by immunoSEQ multiplex PCR, and TCRdb holds only the in-frame ones, with some missing. The sample records tens of thousands of clones, around nine tenths being singletons. The sample consisted of peripheral blood. These receptors all come from a middle-aged man with active or convalescent COVID-19. CDR3s include the opening cysteine and the closing phenylalanine or tryptophan. Fields, in order: V gene, clone size, J gene, D gene, CDR3 protein, CDR3 DNA. The D gene is left open where the match is weak. Clone size is not always given. Where it is, it says once, few, many or a class for expanded clones.

v_call: TRBV28
clone_size: -
j_call: TRBJ1-4
d_call: -
cdr3_aa: CASSTRREEEKLFF
cdr3_nt: TGTGCCAGCAGTACCCGGAGGGAGGAAGAAAAACTGTTTTTT

v_call: TRBV28
clone_size: -
j_call: TRBJ1-4
d_call: TRBD1
cdr3_aa: CASITTGGAGKLFF
cdr3_nt: TGTGCCAGCATAACAACAGGGGGGGCTGGGAAACTGTTTTTT

v_call: TRBV28
clone_size: -
j_call: TRBJ1-5
d_call: -
cdr3_aa: CASSLAGSNQPQHF
cdr3_nt: TGTGCCAGCAGTTTAGCAGGGAGCAATCAGCCCCAGCATTTT

v_call: TRBV5-6
clone_size: -
j_call: TRBJ1-1
d_call: -
cdr3_aa: CATQKDYGTEAFF
cdr3_nt: TGTGCCACACAGAAGGACTATGGAACTGAAGCTTTCTTT

v_call: TRBV25-1
clone_size: -
j_call: TRBJ2-7
d_call: -
cdr3_aa: CASSEYREGYEQYF
cdr3_nt: TGTGCCAGCAGTGAATATCGGGAAGGGTACGAGCAGTACTTC

v_call: TRBV27
clone_size: -
j_call: TRBJ2-7
d_call: TRBD1
cdr3_aa: CASSLRDRGYEQYF
cdr3_nt: TGTGCCAGCAGTTTACGAGACAGGGGTTACGAGCAGTACTTC

v_call: TRBV12-3/TRBV12-4
clone_size: -
j_call: TRBJ2-1
d_call: TRBD2
cdr3_aa: CASSATSGQQFF
cdr3_nt: TGTGCCAGCAGTGCTACTAGCGGTCAGCAGTTCTTC

v_call: TRBV10-3
clone_size: -
j_call: TRBJ1-2
d_call: -
cdr3_aa: CAISEADNYGYTF
cdr3_nt: TGTGCCATCAGTGAGGCGGATAACTATGGCTACACCTTC

v_call: TRBV3-1/TRBV3-2
clone_size: -
j_call: TRBJ1-2
d_call: TRBD1
cdr3_aa: CASSKTGDRGYTF
cdr3_nt: TGTGCCAGCAGCAAAACAGGGGATAGGGGCTACACCTTC

v_call: TRBV9
clone_size: -
j_call: TRBJ1-3
d_call: -
cdr3_aa: CASSVAGAGSGNTIYF
cdr3_nt: TGTGCCAGCAGCGTAGCTGGGGCCGGCTCTGGAAACACCATATATTTT

v_call: TRBV28
clone_size: once
j_call: TRBJ1-5
d_call: -
cdr3_aa: CASSLARNQPQHF
cdr3_nt: TGTGCCAGCAGTTTAGCGCGCAATCAGCCCCAGCATTTT